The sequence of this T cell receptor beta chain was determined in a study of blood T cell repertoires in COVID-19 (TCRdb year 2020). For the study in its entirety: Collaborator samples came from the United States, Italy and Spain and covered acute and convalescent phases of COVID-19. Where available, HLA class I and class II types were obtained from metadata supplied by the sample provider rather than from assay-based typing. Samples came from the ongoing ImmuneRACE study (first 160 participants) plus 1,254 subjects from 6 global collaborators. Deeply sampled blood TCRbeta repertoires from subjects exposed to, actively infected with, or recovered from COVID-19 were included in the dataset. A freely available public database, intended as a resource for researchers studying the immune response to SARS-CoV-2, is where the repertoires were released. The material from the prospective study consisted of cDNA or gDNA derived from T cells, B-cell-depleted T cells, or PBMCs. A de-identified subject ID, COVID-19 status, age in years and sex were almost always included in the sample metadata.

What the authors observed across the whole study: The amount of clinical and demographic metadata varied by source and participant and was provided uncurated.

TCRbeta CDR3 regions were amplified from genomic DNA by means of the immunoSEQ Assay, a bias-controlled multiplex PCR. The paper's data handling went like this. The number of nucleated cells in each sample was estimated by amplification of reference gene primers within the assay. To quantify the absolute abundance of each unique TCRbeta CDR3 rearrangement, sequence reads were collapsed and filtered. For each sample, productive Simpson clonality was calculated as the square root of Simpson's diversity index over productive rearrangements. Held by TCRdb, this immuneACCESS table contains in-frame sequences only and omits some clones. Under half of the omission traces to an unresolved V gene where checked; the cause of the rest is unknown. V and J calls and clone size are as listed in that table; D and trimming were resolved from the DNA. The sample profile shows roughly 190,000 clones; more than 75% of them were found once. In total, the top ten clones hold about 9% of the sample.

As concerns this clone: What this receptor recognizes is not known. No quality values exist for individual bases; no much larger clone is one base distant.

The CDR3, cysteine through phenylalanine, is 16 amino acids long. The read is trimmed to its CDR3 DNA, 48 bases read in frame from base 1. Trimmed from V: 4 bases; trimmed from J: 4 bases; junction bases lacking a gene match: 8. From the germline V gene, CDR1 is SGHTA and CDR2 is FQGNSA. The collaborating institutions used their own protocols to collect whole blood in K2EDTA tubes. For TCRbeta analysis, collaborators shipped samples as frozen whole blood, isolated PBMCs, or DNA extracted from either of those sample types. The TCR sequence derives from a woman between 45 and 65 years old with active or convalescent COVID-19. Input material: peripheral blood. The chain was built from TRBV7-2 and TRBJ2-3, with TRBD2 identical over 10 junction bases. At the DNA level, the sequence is TGTGCCAGCAGCTCCGAAGCGGGAGGGAGGTCAGATACGCAGTATTTT. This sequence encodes CASSSEAGGRSDTQYF.